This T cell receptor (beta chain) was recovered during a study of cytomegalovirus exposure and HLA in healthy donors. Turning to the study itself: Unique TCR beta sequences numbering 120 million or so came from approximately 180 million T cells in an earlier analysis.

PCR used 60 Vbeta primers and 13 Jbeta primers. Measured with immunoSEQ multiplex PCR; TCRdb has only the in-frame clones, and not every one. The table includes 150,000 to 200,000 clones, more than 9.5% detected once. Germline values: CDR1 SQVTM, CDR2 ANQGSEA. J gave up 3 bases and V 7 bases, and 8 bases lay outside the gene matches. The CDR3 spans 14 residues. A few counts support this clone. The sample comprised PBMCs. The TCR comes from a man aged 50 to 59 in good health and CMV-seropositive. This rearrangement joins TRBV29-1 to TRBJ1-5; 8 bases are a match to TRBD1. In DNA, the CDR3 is TGCAGCGGCTCCCGGGACAGGACCAATCAGCCCCAGCATTTT. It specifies CSGSRDRTNQPQHF.